This T cell receptor beta chain was identified during a study of CD8+ T cells in alopecia areata. Study-wide context: At a dose of 5 to 10 mg twice daily, oral tofacitinib was given to treated patients. Tofacitinib ran 6 to 18 months, followed by 6 months off drug.

As part of sample collection, lesional scalp punch biopsies and peripheral blood were taken from alopecia areata patients. From PBMCs, CD4+ and CD8+ T cells were sorted. From germline, CDR1 is SGHTA and CDR2 FQGNSA. The CDR3 sequence is 15 residues long. Trimming shortened V by 6 bases and J by 4 bases, and 18 bases separated the two germline ends. Sequencing used cDNA as its template, made by extracting RNA and reverse transcribing it. Clones were sequenced by immunoSEQ multiplex PCR, and TCRdb holds only the in-frame ones, with some missing. The data contain 250,000 or so clones, roughly 69% of them singletons.

This rearrangement joins TRBV7-2 to TRBJ2-5, with D maybe TRBD1 (6 bases). This receptor was obtained from a human donor with alopecia areata. Specimen: CD4+ T cells sorted from blood, collected at week 0. In nucleotides, the CDR3 is TGTGCCAGCAGGGTTGCGCCAGGGGCGCGAGAGACCCAGTACTTC. Translated, it gives CASRVAPGARETQYF. Full variable domain (rest looked up from reference TRBV7-2 and TRBJ2-5): GAGVSQSPSNKVTEKGKDVELRCDPISGHTALYWYRQSLGQGLEFLIYFQGNSAPDKSGLPSDRFSAERTGGSVSTLTIQRTQQEDSAVYLCASRVAPGARETQYFGPGTRLLVL.